What follows are 2 T cell receptor beta chains derived from one specimen sequenced in a study of blood T cell repertoires in COVID-19. Produced via immunoSEQ multiplex PCR; TCRdb's table is partial and in-frame only. This sample carries about 150,000 clones, roughly 80% of them seen once, and the ten largest clones take roughly 0.6%. The specimen was peripheral blood. The origin of the receptors is a man in his fifties or sixties with acute or convalescent COVID-19.

The gene calls are TRBV24-1 and TRBJ2-3; 10 bases fit TRBD1. In germline, CDR1 is KGHDR, CDR2 SFDVKD. J was trimmed by 0 bases and V by 5 bases; bases with no gene match: 13. The CDR3 loop spans 19 amino acids. Written as DNA, the CDR3 is TGTGCCACCAGTGTCCCCGGACAGGGGGTTTTCGGAAGCACAGATACGCAGTATTTT. It specifies CATSVPGQGVFGSTDTQYF.

This clone was seen just once. The gene calls are TRBV11-2 and TRBJ2-5, with 11 positions matching TRBD2. CDR3 length: 17 amino acids. J was trimmed by 5 bases and V by 5 bases; bases with no gene match: 13. Per germline, CDR1 SGHAT and CDR2 FQNNGV. CDR3 sequence reads: CASSQGGSGGARETQYF. CDR3 DNA: TGTGCCAGCAGCCAAGGCGGTAGCGGGGGGGCCCGGGAGACCCAGTACTTC.